This T cell receptor (beta chain) was obtained from a study of CD8 T cells in Susac syndrome. General study findings and limits: Individuals included in the TCR sequencing and HLA analysis were acknowledged by the study to be relatively few in number. The CD4+ T cell repertoires of Susac syndrome were found to show no clonal expansion.

With 0 bases removed from V and 0 bases from J, the gap between germline ends came to 9 bases. The germline V gene encodes CDR1 SGHVS and CDR2 FNYEAQ. This CDR3 is 17 amino acids long. An amount of RNA that ranged from 0.5 to 1 ug was reverse transcribed with random hexamers. Multiplex PCR with immunoSEQ amplified the TCR beta CDR3 across 54 Vbeta and 13 Jbeta. One entry per CDR3 protein, called by TCRdb with MiXCR from the immunoSEQ multiplex PCR reads. The sample includes approximately 190,000 distinct CDR3 sequences, approximately 96% of them seen just once. As to this clonotype: No antigen is known for it.

The TCR comes from a human donor with Susac syndrome. The chain combines TRBV7-6 with TRBJ1-6; D not resolved. The sample taken for sequencing was CD4+ T cells from PBMCs. Here the CDR3 reads CASSLAGRSSYNSPLHF. The CDR3 nucleotides are TGTGCCAGCAGCTTAGCGGGCAGGAGCTCCTATAATTCACCCCTCCACTTT.